This record concerns one T cell receptor (beta chain) sequence. Its antigen is still unknown. The record has no base qualities; no much larger clone is one base away. Whole blood was collected in K2EDTA tubes by collaborating institutions according to the institutions' own protocols. For TCRbeta analysis, collaborators shipped samples in one of three forms: frozen whole blood, isolated PBMCs, or DNA extracted from either of those sample types. CDR1 and CDR2, per the germline V gene (reference sequence), are LNHNV and YYDKDF. V is cut by 9 bases and J by 1 base, and the space between the germline ends is 14 bases. The CDR3, from cysteine to phenylalanine, totals 14 residues. CDR3 DNA only is kept here, 42 bases in frame from base 1. These data are taken from a study of blood T cell repertoires in COVID-19 (TCRdb year 2020). Broadly, across the study: Collaborator samples came from the United States, Italy and Spain and covered acute and convalescent phases of COVID-19. The prospective study material was composed of cDNA or gDNA derived from T cells, B-cell-depleted T cells, or PBMCs. Subjects who had been exposed to COVID-19, were actively infected with it, or had recovered from it provided the deeply sampled blood TCRbeta repertoires that made up the dataset. A freely available public database, intended as a resource for researchers studying the immune response to SARS-CoV-2, is where the repertoires were released. The samples were drawn from the first 160 participants of the ongoing ImmuneRACE study and from 1,254 subjects provided by 6 global collaborators. Sample metadata almost always included a de-identified subject ID, COVID-19 status, age in years and sex. HLA class I and class II types, where available, came from metadata supplied by the sample provider rather than from assay-based typing.

TCRbeta CDR3 regions were amplified from genomic DNA using the immunoSEQ Assay, a bias-controlled multiplex PCR. In the paper's pipeline: Within the assay, amplification of reference gene primers was used to estimate how many nucleated cells each sample contained. To quantify the absolute abundance of each unique TCRbeta CDR3 rearrangement, sequence reads were collapsed and filtered. For each sample, productive Simpson clonality was calculated as the square root of Simpson's diversity index across productive rearrangements. The table comes from immuneACCESS by way of TCRdb, which keeps in-frame sequences with V and J called. Part of the clones is missing from these tables; in studies checked, under half for an unresolved V gene and the rest for unknown reasons. The DNA was the basis for D and trimming; V, J and clone size are from that table. The sample data list approximately 100,000 clones, and around 84% of these were observed just once. The ten top clones hold around 2.2% of the sample.

Summary of the overall study and its limitations: The quantity of clinical and demographic metadata differed by source and by participant and was supplied without curation.

The source of this sequence is a human donor in a cohort sampled during active COVID-19. The specimen was peripheral blood. Recombination linked TRBV15 to TRBJ2-3; a weak D assignment points to TRBD2 (6 bases agree). The CDR3 is CATVSGDGTDTQYF. The DNA reads TGTGCCACTGTATCGGGGGACGGCACAGATACGCAGTATTTT.